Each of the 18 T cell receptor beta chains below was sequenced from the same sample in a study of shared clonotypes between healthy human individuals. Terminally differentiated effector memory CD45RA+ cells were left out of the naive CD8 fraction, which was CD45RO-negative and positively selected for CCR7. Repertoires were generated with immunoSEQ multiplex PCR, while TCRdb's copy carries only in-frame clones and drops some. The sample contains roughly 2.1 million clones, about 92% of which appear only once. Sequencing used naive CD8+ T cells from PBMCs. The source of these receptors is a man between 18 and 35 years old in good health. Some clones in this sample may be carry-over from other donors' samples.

Here the CDR3 DNA reads TGTGCCAGCAGCCTAACCGGATCTGGGACACTAAGCTCCTACGAGCAGTACTTC. Residues: CASSLTGSGTLSSYEQYF. The chain joins TRBV7-8 to TRBJ2-7; possible D gene TRBD1, 6 bases. This CDR3 comprises 18 residues. Trimming stripped 5 bases from V and 0 bases from J, with 23 bases between. CDR1 and CDR2 from the germline V gene are SGHVS and FQNEAQ.

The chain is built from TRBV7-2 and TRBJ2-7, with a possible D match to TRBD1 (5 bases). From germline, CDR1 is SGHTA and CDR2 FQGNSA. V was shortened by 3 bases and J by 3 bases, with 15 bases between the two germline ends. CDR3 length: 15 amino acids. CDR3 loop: CASSFRKPGFYEQYF. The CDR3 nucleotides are TGTGCCAGCAGCTTCCGGAAACCAGGGTTCTACGAGCAGTACTTC.

The CDR3 nucleotides are TGTGCCAGCAGTACGAGTCCAGGGGCGAACACTGAAGCTTTCTTT. It specifies CASSTSPGANTEAFF. This chain connects TRBV27 to TRBJ1-1; TRBD1 is a possible D gene (6 bases). The CDR3 sequence is 15 residues long. V lost 5 bases to trimming and J lost 1 base, with 14 bases between them. Germline assignment: CDR1 MNHEY and CDR2 SMNVEV (reference sequence).

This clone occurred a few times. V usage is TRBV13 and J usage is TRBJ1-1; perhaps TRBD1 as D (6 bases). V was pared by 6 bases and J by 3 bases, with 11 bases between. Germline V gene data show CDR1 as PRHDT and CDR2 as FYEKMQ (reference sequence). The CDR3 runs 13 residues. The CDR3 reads CASSLGAYTEAFF. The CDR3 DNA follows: TGTGCCAGCAGTTTGGGGGCCTACACTGAAGCTTTCTTT.

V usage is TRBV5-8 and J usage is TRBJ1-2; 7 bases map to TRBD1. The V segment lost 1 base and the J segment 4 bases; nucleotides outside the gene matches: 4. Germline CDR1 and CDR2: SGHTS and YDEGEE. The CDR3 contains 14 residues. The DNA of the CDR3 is TGTGCCAGCAGCTTGATTCGACAGGGCTATGGCTACACCTTC. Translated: CASSLIRQGYGYTF.

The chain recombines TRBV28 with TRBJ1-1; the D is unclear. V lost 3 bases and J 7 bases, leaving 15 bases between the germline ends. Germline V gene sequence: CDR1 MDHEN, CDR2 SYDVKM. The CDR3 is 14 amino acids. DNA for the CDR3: TGTGCCAGCAGTTTGGTCCCCTCATCCGATGAAGCTTTCTTT. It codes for CASSLVPSSDEAFF.

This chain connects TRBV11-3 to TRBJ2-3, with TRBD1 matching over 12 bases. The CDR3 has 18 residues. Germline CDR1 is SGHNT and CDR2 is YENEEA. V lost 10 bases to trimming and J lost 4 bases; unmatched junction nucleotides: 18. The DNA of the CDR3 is TGTGCCACCAAGCGGGACAGGGGGCACGAGATCGCAGCAGATACGCAGTATTTT. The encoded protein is CATKRDRGHEIAADTQYF.

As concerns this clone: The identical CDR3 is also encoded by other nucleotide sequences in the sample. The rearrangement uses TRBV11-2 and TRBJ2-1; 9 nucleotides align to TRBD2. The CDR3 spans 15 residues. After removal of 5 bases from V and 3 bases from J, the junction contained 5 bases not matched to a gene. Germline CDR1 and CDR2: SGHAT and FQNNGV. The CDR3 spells CASSPGLASYNEQFF. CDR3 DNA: TGTGCCAGCAGCCCAGGACTAGCGAGCTACAATGAGCAGTTCTTC.

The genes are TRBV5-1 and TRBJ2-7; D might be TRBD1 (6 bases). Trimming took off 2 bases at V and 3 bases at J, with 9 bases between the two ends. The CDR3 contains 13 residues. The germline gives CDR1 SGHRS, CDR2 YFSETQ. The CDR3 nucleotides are TGCGCCAGCAGCTTCTTACAGGGCTACGAGCAGTACTTC. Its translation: CASSFLQGYEQYF.

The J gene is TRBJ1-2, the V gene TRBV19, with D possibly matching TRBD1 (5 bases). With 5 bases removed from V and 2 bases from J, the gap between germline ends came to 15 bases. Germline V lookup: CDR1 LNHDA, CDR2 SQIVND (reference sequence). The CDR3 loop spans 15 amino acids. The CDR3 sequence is CASSAGPWVNYGYTF. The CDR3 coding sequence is TGTGCCAGTAGTGCGGGACCCTGGGTGAACTATGGCTACACCTTC. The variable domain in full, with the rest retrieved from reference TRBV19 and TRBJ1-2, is DGGITQSPKYLFRKEGQNVTLSCEQNLNHDAMYWYRQDPGQGLRLIYYSQIVNDFQKGDIAEGYSVSREKKESFPLTVTSAQKNPTAFYLCASSAGPWVNYGYTFGSGTRLTVV.

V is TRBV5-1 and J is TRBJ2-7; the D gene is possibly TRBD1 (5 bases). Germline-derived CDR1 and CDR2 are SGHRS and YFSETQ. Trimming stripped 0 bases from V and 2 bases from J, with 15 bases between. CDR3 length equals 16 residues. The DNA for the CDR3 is TGCGCCAGCAGCTTGGGGGTAGGCAGGGTCACCTACGAGCAGTACTTC. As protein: CASSLGVGRVTYEQYF.

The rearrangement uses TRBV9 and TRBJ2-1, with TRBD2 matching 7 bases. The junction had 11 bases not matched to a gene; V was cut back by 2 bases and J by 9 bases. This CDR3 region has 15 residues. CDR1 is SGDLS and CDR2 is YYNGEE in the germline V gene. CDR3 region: CASSVGGRGSGEQFF. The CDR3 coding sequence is TGTGCCAGCAGCGTTGGAGGGAGGGGAAGTGGTGAGCAGTTCTTC.

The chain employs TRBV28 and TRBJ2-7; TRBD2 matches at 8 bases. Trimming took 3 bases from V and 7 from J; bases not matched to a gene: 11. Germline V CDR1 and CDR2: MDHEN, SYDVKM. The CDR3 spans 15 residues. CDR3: CASSFGGGNRWEQYF. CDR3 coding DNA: TGTGCCAGCAGTTTCGGGGGGGGAAACCGGTGGGAGCAGTACTTC.

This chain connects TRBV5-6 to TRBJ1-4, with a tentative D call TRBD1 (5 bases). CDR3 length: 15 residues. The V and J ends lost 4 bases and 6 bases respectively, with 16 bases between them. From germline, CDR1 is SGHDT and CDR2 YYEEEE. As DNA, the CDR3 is TGTGCCAGCAGCCTTAACTGGGGCGGGTATGAAAAACTGTTTTTT. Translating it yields CASSLNWGGYEKLFF.

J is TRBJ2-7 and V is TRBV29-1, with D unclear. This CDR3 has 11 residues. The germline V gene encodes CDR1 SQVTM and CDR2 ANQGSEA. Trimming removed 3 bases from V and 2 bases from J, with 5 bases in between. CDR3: CSVEFAYEQYF. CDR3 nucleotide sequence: TGCAGCGTTGAGTTTGCCTACGAGCAGTACTTC.

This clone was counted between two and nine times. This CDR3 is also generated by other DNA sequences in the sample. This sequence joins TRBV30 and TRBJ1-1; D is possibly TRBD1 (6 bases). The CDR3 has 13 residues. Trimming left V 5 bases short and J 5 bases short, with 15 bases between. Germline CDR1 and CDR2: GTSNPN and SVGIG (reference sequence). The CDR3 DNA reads TGTGCCTGGTCAGTGGGGGGGCGAACTGAAGCTTTCTTT. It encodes CAWSVGGRTEAFF.

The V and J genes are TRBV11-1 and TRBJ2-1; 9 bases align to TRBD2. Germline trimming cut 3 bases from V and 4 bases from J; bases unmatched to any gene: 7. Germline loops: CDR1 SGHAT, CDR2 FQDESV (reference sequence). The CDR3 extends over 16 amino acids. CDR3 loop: CASSFWREGPYNEQFF. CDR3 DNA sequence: TGTGCCAGCAGCTTTTGGCGGGAGGGCCCTTACAATGAGCAGTTCTTC.

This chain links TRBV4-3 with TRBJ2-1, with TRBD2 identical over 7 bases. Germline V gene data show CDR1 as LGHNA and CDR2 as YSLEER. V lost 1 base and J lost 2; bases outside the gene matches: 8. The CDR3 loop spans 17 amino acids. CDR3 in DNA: TGCGCCAGCAGCCAAGGGACCGCGGGAGAAACCTACAATGAGCAGTTCTTC. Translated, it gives CASSQGTAGETYNEQFF.